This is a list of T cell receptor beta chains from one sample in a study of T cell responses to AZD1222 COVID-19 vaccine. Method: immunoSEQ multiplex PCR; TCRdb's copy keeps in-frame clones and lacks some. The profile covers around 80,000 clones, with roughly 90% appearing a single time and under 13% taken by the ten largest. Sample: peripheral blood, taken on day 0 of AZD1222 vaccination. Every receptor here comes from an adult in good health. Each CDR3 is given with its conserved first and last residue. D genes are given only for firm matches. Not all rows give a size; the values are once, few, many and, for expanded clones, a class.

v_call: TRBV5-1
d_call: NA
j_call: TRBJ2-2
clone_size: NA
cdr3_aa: CASGRRQINTGELFF
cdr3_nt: TGCGCCAGCGGTCGCAGACAGATTAACACCGGGGAGCTGTTTTTT

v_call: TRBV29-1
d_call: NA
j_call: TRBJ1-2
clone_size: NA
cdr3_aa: CSGAWTEPYGYTF
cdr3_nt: TGCAGCGGCGCGTGGACAGAACCATATGGCTACACCTTC

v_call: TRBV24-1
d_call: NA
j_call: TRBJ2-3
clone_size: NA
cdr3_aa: CATSDPGGGVDTQYF
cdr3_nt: TGTGCCACCAGTGATCCCGGTGGAGGGGTGGATACGCAGTATTTT

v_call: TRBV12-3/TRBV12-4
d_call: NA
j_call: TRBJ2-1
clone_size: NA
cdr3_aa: CASSSPPLDEQFF
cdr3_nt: TGTGCCAGCAGTTCCCCCCCCCTCGATGAGCAGTTCTTC

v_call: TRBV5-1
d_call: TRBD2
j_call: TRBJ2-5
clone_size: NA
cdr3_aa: CASSLGGSGGGETQYF
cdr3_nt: TGCGCCAGCAGCTTGGGTGGTAGCGGGGGAGGAGAGACCCAGTACTTC

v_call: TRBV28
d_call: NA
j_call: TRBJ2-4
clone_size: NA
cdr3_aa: CASSGLLGGRAKNIQYF
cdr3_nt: TGTGCCAGCAGCGGGCTACTAGGGGGTCGGGCCAAAAACATTCAGTACTTC

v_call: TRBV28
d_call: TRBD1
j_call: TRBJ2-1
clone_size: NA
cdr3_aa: CASSSTGTGINEQFF
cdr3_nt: TGTGCCAGCAGTTCAACCGGGACAGGGATCAATGAGCAGTTCTTC

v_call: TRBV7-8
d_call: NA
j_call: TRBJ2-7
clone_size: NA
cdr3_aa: CASSSYEQYF
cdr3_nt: TGTGCCAGCAGCTCATACGAGCAGTACTTC

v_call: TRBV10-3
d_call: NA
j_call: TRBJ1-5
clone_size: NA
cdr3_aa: CAISESLGGNQPQHF
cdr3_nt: TGTGCCATCAGTGAGTCTCTGGGGGGCAATCAGCCCCAGCATTTT

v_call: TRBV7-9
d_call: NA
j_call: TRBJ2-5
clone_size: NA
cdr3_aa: CASSPQGHTKETQYF
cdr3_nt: TGTGCCAGCAGCCCCCAGGGACACACTAAAGAGACCCAGTACTTC

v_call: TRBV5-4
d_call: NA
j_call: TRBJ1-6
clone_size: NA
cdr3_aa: CASSLAAGEYNSPLHF
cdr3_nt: TGTGCCAGCAGCTTGGCGGCAGGCGAATATAATTCACCCCTCCACTTT

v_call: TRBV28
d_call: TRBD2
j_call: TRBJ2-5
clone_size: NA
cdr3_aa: CASSFSGGATETQYF
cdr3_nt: TGTGCCAGCAGTTTCAGCGGGGGGGCCACAGAGACCCAGTACTTC

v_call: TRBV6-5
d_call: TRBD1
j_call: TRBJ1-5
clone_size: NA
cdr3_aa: CASRSRQGSQPQHF
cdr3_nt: TGTGCCAGCAGATCCAGACAGGGAAGTCAGCCCCAGCATTTT

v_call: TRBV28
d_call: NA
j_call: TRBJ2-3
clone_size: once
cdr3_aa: CASSLAGSPDTQYF
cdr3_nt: TGTGCCAGCAGTTTGGCAGGGTCCCCAGATACGCAGTATTTT

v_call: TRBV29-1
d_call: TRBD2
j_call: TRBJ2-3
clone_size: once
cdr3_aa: CSVGSGGTDTQYF
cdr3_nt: TGCAGCGTTGGTAGCGGGGGCACAGATACGCAGTATTTT

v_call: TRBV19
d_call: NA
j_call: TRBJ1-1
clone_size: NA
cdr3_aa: CASSRVLGSTEAFF
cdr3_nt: TGTGCCAGTAGTCGGGTGTTAGGTTCCACTGAAGCTTTCTTT

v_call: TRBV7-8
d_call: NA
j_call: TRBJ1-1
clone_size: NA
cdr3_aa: CASSLTREGAEAFF
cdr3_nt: TGTGCCAGCAGCTTGACCAGAGAGGGCGCTGAAGCTTTCTTT

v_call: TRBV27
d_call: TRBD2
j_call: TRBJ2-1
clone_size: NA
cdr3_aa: CASSLRSSGYNEQFF
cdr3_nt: TGTGCCAGCAGTTTACGGTCTAGCGGTTACAATGAGCAGTTCTTC

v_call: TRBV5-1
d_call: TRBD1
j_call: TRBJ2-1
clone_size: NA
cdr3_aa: CASSEDRGSSHEQFF
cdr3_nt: TGCGCCAGCAGCGAGGACAGGGGGTCGTCTCATGAGCAGTTCTTC

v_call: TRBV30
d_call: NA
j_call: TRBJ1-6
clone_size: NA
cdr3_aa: CAWLMGPSDGNSPLHF
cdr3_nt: TGTGCCTGGTTGATGGGACCCTCCGATGGCAATTCACCCCTCCACTTT

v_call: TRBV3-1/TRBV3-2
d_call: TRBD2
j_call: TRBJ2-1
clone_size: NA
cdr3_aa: CATIGRQYNEQFF
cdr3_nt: TGTGCCACTATCGGGAGGCAGTACAATGAGCAGTTCTTC

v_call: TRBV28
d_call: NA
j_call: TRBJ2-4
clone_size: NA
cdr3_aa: CASSSTEAKNIQYF
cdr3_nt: TGTGCCAGCAGTTCGACAGAGGCCAAAAACATTCAGTACTTC

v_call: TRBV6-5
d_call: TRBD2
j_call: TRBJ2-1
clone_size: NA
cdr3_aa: CASRASGSSYNEQFF
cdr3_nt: TGTGCCAGCAGGGCCAGCGGGAGCTCCTACAATGAGCAGTTCTTC

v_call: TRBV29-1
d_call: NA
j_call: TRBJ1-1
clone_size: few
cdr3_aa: CSAKVEENTEAFF
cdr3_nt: TGCAGCGCCAAGGTGGAAGAGAACACTGAAGCTTTCTTT

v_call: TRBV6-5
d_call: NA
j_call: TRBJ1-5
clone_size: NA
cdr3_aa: CASSGSVGQPQHF
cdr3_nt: TGTGCCAGCTCAGGCTCGGTGGGTCAGCCCCAGCATTTT

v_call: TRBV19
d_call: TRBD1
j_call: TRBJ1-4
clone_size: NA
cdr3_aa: CASKIGGSSEKLFF
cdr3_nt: TGTGCCAGTAAAATAGGGGGCTCCAGTGAAAAACTGTTTTTT